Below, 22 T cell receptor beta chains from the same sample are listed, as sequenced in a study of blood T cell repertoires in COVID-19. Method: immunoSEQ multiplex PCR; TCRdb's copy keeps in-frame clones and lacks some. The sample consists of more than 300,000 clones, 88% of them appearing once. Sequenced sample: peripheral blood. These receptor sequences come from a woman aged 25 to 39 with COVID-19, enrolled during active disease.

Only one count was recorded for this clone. The CDR3 is CASSPAQGALGYTF. CDR3 nucleotide sequence: TGTGCCAGCTCACCGGCCCAGGGGGCACTTGGCTACACCTTC. The chain has TRBV18 and TRBJ1-2; 8 bases agree with TRBD1. Trimming at V came to 3 bases and at J to 7 bases, leaving 7 bases not matched to a gene. The length of the CDR3 is 14 residues. The germline CDR1 and CDR2 sequences are KGHSH and LQKENI.

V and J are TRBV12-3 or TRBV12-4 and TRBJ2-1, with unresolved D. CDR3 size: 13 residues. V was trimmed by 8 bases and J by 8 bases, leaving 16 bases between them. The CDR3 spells CASGPKVYDEQFF. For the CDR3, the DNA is TGTGCCAGCGGGCCCAAGGTTTATGATGAGCAGTTCTTC.

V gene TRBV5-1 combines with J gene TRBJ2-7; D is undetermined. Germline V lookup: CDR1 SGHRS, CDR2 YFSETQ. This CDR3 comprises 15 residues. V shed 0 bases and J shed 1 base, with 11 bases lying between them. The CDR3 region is CASSLAPAMSYEQYF. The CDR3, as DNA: TGCGCCAGCAGCTTGGCCCCAGCGATGTCCTACGAGCAGTACTTC.

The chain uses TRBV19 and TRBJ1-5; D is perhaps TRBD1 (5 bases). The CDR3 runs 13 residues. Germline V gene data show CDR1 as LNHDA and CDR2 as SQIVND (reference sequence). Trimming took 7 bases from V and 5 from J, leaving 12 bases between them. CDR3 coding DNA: TGTGCCAGTAAGGGGAGGCTGGATCAGCCCCAGCATTTT. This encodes CASKGRLDQPQHF.

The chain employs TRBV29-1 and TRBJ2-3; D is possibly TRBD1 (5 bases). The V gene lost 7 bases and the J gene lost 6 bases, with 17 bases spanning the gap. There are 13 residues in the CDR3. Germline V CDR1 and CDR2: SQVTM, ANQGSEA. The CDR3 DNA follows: TGCAGCGCCCTACAGCGAAGGGGTGATACGCAGTATTTT. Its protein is CSALQRRGDTQYF.

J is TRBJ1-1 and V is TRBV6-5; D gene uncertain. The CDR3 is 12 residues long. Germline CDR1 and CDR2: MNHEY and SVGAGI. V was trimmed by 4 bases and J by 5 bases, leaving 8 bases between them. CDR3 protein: CASSSPGTEAFF. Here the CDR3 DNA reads TGTGCCAGCAGTTCTCCCGGGACTGAAGCTTTCTTT.

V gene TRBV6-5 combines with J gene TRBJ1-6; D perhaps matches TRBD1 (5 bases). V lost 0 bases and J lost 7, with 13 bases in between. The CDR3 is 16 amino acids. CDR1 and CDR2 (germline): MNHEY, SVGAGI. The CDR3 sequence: CASSYSFRQSNSPLHF. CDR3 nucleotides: TGTGCCAGCAGTTACTCATTTCGACAGTCGAATTCACCCCTCCACTTT.

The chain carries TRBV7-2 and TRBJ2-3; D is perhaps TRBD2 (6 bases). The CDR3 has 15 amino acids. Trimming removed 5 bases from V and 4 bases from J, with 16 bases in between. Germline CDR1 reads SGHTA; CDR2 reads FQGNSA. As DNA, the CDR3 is TGTGCCAGCAGCCCCAGGCGGGGAGGCGCAGATACGCAGTATTTT. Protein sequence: CASSPRRGGADTQYF.

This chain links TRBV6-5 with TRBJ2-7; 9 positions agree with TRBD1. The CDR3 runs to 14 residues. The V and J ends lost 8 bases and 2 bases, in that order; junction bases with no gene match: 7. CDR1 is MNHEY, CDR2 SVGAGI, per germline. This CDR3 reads CASGGDRAPYEQYF. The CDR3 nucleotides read TGTGCCAGCGGGGGGGACAGGGCCCCCTACGAGCAGTACTTC.

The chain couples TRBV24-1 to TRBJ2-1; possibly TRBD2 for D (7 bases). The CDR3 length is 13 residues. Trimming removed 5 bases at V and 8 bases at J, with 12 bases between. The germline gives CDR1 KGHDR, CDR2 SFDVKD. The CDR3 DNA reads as TGTGCCACCAGTGGGAGGGGGGGGGATGAGCAGTTCTTC. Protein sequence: CATSGRGGDEQFF.

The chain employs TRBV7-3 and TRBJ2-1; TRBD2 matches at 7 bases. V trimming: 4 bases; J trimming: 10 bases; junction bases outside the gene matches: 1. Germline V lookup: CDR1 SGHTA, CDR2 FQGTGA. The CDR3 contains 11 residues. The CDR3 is CASSSGGEQFF. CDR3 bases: TGTGCCAGCAGCTCCGGGGGGGAGCAGTTCTTC.

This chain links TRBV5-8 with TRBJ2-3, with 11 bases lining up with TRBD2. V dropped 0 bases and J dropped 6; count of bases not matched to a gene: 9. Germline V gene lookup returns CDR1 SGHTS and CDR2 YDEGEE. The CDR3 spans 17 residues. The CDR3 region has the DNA TGTGCCAGCAGCTTGGGGACTAGCGGGCCCCTAGGGGATACGCAGTATTTT. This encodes CASSLGTSGPLGDTQYF.

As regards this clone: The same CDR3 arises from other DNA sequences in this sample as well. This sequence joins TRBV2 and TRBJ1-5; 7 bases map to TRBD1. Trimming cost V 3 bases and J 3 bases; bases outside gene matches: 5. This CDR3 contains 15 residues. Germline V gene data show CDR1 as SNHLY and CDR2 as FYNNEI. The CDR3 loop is CASSEGQFSNQPQHF. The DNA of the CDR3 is TGTGCCAGCAGTGAGGGACAGTTTTCCAATCAGCCCCAGCATTTT.

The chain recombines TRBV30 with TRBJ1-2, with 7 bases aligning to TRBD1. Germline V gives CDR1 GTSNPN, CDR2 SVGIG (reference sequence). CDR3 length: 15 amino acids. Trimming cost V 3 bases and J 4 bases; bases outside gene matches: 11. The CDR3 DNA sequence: TGTGCCTGGAGAGTCCGGGACAGCGTTTTCTATGGCTACACCTTC. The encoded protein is CAWRVRDSVFYGYTF.

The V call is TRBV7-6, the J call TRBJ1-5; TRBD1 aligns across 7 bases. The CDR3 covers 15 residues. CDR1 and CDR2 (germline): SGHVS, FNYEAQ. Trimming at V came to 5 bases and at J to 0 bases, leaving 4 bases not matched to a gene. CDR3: CASSLGQNSNQPQHF. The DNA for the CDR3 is TGTGCCAGCAGCCTGGGACAGAATAGCAATCAGCCCCAGCATTTT.

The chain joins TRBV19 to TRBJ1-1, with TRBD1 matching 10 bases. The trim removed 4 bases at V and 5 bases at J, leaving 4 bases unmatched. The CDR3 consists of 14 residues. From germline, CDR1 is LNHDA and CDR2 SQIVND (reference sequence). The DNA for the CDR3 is TGTGCCAGTAGTAGGGACAGGGGACGGACTGAAGCTTTCTTT. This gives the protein CASSRDRGRTEAFF.

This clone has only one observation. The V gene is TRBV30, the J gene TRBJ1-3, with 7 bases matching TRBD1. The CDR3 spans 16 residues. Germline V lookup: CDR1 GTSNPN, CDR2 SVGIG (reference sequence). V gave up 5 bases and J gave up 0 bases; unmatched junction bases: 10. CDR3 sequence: CAWEGGQRLSGNTIYF. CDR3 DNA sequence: TGTGCCTGGGAGGGGGGACAGCGCCTCTCTGGAAACACCATATATTTT.

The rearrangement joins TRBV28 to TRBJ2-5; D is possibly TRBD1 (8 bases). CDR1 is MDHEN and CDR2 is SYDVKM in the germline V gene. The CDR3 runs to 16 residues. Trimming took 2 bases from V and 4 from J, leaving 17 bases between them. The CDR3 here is CASSLVRTGRGETQYF. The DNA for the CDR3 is TGTGCCAGCAGTTTAGTTAGGACAGGGAGGGGAGAGACCCAGTACTTC.

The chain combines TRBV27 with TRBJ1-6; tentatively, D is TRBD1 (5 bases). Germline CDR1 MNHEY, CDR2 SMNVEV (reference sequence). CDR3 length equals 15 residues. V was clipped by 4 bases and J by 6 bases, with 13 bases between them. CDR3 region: CASSYSGNLNSPLHF. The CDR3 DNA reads TGTGCCAGCAGTTATTCAGGGAATCTTAATTCACCCCTCCACTTT.

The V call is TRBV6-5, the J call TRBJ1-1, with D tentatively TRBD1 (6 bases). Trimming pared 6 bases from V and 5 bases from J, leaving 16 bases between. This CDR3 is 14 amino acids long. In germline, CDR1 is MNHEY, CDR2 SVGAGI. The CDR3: CASSVQGDWTEAFF. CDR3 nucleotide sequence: TGTGCCAGCAGCGTACAGGGAGATTGGACTGAAGCTTTCTTT.

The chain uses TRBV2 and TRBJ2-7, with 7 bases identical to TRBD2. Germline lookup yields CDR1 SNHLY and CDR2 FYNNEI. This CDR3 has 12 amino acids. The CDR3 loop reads CAGRGDRHEQYF. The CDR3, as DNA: TGTGCGGGGAGGGGTGATCGTCACGAGCAGTACTTC.

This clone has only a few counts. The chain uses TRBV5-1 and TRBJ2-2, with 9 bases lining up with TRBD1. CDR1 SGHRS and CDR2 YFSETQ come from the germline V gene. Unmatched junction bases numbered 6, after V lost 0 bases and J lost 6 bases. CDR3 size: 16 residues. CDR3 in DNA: TGCGCCAGCAGCTTGGATTACAGGGGGCAAGCCGGGGAGCTGTTTTTT. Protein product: CASSLDYRGQAGELFF.